This TCR beta chain comes out of a study of Ad26.COV2.S vaccination and SARS-CoV-2 variants (dated by TCRdb to 2020 to 2022). As for the study more broadly: Vaccine-arm donors came from COV1001, a multicentre, randomized, double-blind, placebo-controlled phase I-IIa trial of Ad26.COV2.S in healthy adults. The specificity and breadth of SARS-CoV-2-reactive T cell receptors after Ad26.COV2.S vaccination were assessed by TCRbeta repertoire sequencing. Ad26.COV2.S was given intramuscularly at 5x10^10 or 1x10^11 viral particles, as a single shot or as two shots 56 days apart. Participants in the trial were split at random into five groups of five each, receiving low-dose or high-dose Ad26.COV2.S once or twice, or else placebo on both occasions. Blinding of investigators to trial group allocation was maintained during experiments and outcome assessment. The TCR-sequenced set comprised around 30 samples: around 20 Ad26.COV2.S vaccine recipients, 5 placebo recipients and 8 SARS-CoV-2 convalescent individuals. Results and caveats for the whole study, not just this receptor: Comparable non-spike TCR breadth was observed between vaccine and placebo recipients, consistent with only spike being contained in the vaccine. The authors noted that total T cell responses may have been underestimated by the TCR breadth and depth analyses. Compared with placebo recipients, Ad26.COV2.S recipients showed higher spike-specific TCR breadth (P = 0.0014). After vaccination, spike-specific CD8+ and CD4+ T cell responses were reported to show substantial breadth. The study was not powered to compare responses between vaccine doses or regimens.

Remarks on this clone: It lacks a known antigen. Within one base of it there is no much larger clone, and no base qualities were kept.

Measured from the cysteine to the phenylalanine, the CDR3 is 15 residues long. Only the CDR3 part of the read is kept: 45 bases, read in frame from the first base. Per the germline V gene, SGHRS is the CDR1 and YFSETQ is the CDR2. Trimming leaves V shorter by 4 bases and J shorter by 0 bases, with the junction holding 5 bases beyond the gene matches. The treatment or condition tag for this specimen amounts to: around 19 received Ad26.COV2.S at low or high dose, single or two shots; five or six received placebo; per-sample allocation not given. For vaccine and placebo recipients, repertoires were sequenced using samples collected on day 63 after the first injection. Cohort 1b enrolled some 25 adults aged 18-55 years at a single site in Boston, USA, between 29 July and 7 August 2020. Ad26.COV2.S was a replication-incompetent adenovirus type 26 vector expressing a prefusion-stabilized SARS-CoV-2 spike protein from the original Wuhan strain.

TCRbeta CDR3 regions were sequenced with the immunoSEQ Assay. After extraction, genomic DNA underwent amplification by bias-controlled multiplex PCR, followed by high-throughput sequencing. Under the source paper's analysis protocol: To quantify the absolute abundance of each unique TCRbeta CDR3 region, sequences were collapsed and filtered. T cell fraction was estimated by normalization of TCRbeta template counts to usable DNA, with usable DNA being measured through amplification of reference genes present in all nucleated cells. Repertoire TCRs were annotated as SARS-CoV-2-specific when V gene, CDR3 amino acid sequence and J gene were exactly matched to a known reactive TCR set. The reference SARS-CoV-2 TCR set was derived from MIRA and filtered for enrichment in COVID-19-positive ImmuneCODE repertoires, a step that removed public or cross-reactive TCRs. Using the MIRA antigens, annotated TCRs were further analysed by specific ORF or by position within an ORF. Breadth was defined as annotated unique rearrangements over total unique productive rearrangements; depth was the summed frequency of those rearrangements. Two-sided Wilcoxon rank-sum tests were applied when comparing TCR breadth between groups. Entries here come from immuneACCESS through TCRdb and include only in-frame sequences with V and J called. Some clones fail to appear in such tables; in the studies checked, an unresolved V gene covers under half of the shortfall, and the cause of the remainder is unknown. V, J and clone size are those of that table, while D and trimming were read from the DNA. Present in this sample are about 680,000 clones, about 89% of which were seen just once. Approximately 1.5% of the sample comes from the top ten.

The receptor chain draws on TRBV5-1 and TRBJ2-7; 9 nucleotides in the junction match TRBD2. The receptor was isolated from a person aged 18-65 years who received the Ad26.COV2.S COVID-19 vaccine or a placebo. This sample comprised peripheral blood, obtained in a trial of Ad26.COV2.S vaccine versus placebo. CDR3 sequence: CASSKERGASYEQYF. The nucleotides are TGCGCCAGCAGCAAAGAGCGGGGGGCCTCCTACGAGCAGTACTTC.